This T cell receptor (beta chain) was recovered during a study of OX40 agonist ivuxolimab in advanced cancers. Study overall: Treatment received earlier with anti-PD-1, anti-PD-L1 or anti-CTLA-4 agents was allowed, and 40% had some.

Points on this clone: The antigen is not known.

The CDR3 is 12 residues long. Trimming removed 2 bases from V and 5 bases from J, with 4 bases in between. CDR1 is MNHEY, CDR2 SVGAGI, per germline. Sequenced by immunoSEQ multiplex PCR; TCRdb stores in-frame clones only, minus some. The profile shows fewer than 95,000 clones, about 90% of them singletons. Study-level points and caveats: The CD4+ and CD8+ T cells in the blood had expanded clonally by week 6 at 0.1 to 3.0 mg/kg.

The chain carries TRBV6-5 and TRBJ1-5; no clear D. Material: CD4+ or CD8+ T cells sorted from blood, obtained in a trial of the OX40 agonist ivuxolimab. This TCR was sampled from an adult with an advanced solid tumor such as melanoma, head and neck, liver or kidney cancer. This chain's CDR3 is CASSYPYQPQHF. In DNA form, the CDR3 reads TGTGCCAGCAGTTACCCGTATCAGCCCCAGCATTTT.